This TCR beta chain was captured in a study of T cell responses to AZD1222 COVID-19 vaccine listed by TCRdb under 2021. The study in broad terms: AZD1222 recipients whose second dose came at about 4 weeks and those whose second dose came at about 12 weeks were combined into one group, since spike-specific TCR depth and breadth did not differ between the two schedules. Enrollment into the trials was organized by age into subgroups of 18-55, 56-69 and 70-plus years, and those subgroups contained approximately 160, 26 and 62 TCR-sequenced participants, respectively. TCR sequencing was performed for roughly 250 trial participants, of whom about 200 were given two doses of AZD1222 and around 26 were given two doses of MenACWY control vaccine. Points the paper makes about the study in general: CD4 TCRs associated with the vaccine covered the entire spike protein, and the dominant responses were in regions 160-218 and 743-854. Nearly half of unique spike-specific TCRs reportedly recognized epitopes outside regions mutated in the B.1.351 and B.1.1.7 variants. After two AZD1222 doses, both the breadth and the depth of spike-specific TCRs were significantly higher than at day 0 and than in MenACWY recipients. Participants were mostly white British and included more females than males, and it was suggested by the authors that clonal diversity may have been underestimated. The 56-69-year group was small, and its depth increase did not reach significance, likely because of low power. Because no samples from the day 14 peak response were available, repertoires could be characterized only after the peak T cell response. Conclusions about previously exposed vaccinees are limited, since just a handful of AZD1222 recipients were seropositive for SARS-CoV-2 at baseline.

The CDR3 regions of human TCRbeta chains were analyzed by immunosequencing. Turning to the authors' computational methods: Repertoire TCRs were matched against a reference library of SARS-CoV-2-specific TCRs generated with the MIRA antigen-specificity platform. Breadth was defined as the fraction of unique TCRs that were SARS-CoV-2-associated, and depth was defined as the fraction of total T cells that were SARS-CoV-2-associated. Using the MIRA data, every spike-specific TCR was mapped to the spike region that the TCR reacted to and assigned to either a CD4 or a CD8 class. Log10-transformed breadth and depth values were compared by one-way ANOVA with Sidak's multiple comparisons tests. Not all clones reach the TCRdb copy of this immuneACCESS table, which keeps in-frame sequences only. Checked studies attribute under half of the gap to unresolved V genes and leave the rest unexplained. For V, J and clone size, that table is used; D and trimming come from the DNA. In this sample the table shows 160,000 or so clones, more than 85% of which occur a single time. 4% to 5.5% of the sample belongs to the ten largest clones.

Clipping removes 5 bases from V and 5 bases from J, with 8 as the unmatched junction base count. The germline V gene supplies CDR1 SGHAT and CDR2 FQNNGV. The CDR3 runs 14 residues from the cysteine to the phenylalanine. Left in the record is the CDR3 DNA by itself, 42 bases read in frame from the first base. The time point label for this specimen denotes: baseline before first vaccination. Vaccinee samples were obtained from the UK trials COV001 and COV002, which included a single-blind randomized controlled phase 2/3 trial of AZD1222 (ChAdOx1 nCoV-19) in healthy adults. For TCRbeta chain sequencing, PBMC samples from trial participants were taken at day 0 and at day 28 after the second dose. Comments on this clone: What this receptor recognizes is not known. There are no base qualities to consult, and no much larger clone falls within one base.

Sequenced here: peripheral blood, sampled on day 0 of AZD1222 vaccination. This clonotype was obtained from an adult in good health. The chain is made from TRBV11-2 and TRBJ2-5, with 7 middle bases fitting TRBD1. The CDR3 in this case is CASSQRQGVETQYF. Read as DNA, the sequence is TGTGCCAGCAGCCAAAGACAGGGTGTCGAGACCCAGTACTTC.